Shown below are 14 T cell receptor beta chains from a single sample sequenced in a study of T cells in Graves' hyperthyroidism and ophthalmopathy. RNA transcripts served as the template for amplifying TCR beta CDR3 regions. In the first-round RT-PCR of the TCR CDR3, the HTBI primer set was used. From the multiplex PCR reads, TCRdb called clonotypes with MiXCR, one entry per CDR3 protein. The sample lists fewer than 550,000 distinct CDR3 sequences; 24% were seen once. Sequencing was performed on blood. All receptors come from a woman younger than 45 with Graves' ophthalmopathy.

This clonotype occurred many times. The chain is built from TRBV2 and TRBJ1-5; no clear D. Trimming left V 3 bases short and J 5 bases short, with 8 bases between. Germline V gene sequence: CDR1 SNHLY, CDR2 FYNNEI. The CDR3 consists of 13 residues. CDR3 coding DNA: TGTGCCAGCAGTGAGGTTCGGGATCAGCCCCAGCATTTT. The encoded protein is CASSEVRDQPQHF.

The chain couples TRBV20-1 to TRBJ2-7; 7 bases align to TRBD1. After removal of 5 bases from V and 2 bases from J, the junction contained 3 bases not matched to a gene. Per the germline V gene, CDR1 is DFQATT and CDR2 is SNEGSKA (reference sequence). The CDR3 consists of 12 residues. In nucleotides, the CDR3 is TGCAGTGCTGGTCAGGGGGCCTACGAGCAGTACTTC. This gives the protein CSAGQGAYEQYF.

At least ten counts were recorded for this clonotype. The chain carries TRBV28 and TRBJ2-7; D possibly corresponds to TRBD2 (5 bases). The CDR3 runs 13 residues. Germline CDR1 is MDHEN and CDR2 is SYDVKM. V lost 6 bases to trimming and J lost 5 bases, with 14 bases between them. The CDR3 nucleotides are TGTGCCAGCAGGACGAGGGAGTACAACGAGCAGTACTTC. It encodes CASRTREYNEQYF.

The J gene is TRBJ2-5, the V gene TRBV5-1; no clear D gene. From germline, CDR1 is SGHRS and CDR2 YFSETQ. The CDR3 extends over 14 amino acids. V dropped 0 bases and J dropped 3 bases, with 9 bases sitting between them. CDR3 DNA sequence: TGCGCCAGCAGCTTGGAAGGGTTAGAAGAGACCCAGTACTTC. As protein: CASSLEGLEETQYF.

This clonotype was found many times. The V and J genes are TRBV6-1 and TRBJ2-7; D tentatively reads TRBD1 or TRBD2 (5 bases each). The V end was cut by 3 bases, the J end by 6 bases, with 9 bases between. The germline gives CDR1 MNHNS, CDR2 SASEGT. The CDR3 totals 12 residues. In nucleotides, the CDR3 is TGTGCCAGCAGTGATAGAGGGGTCGAGCAGTACTTC. Protein sequence: CASSDRGVEQYF.

This clonotype was observed a handful of times. The rearrangement uses TRBV4-3 and TRBJ1-6; unclear D gene. V was shortened by 3 bases and J by 8 bases, with 20 bases between the two germline ends. The CDR3 covers 17 residues. CDR1 is LGHNA, CDR2 YSLEER, per germline. In nucleotides, the CDR3 is TGCGCCAGCAGCCAGACTAAGGGAGACGATTACTATTCACCCCTCCACTTT. It yields the protein CASSQTKGDDYYSPLHF.

This clonotype came up many times. CDR3 protein: CASSYSRGPHEAFF. CDR3 DNA: TGTGCCAGCAGTTACTCCCGGGGGCCCCATGAAGCTTTCTTT. V gene TRBV6-5 combines with J gene TRBJ1-1; D is perhaps TRBD1 (6 bases). CDR3 length: 14 amino acids. Germline CDR1 MNHEY, CDR2 SVGAGI. Deletions cut 0 bases from V and 7 bases from J, with 12 bases between.

V and J are TRBV2 and TRBJ1-5; no firm D call. This CDR3 comprises 13 residues. CDR1 and CDR2 from the germline V gene are SNHLY and FYNNEI. The germline V and J ends were trimmed by 6 bases and 3 bases, with 9 bases remaining between them. This chain's CDR3 is CASSLQFNQPQHF. For the CDR3, the DNA is TGTGCCAGCAGCCTACAGTTCAATCAGCCCCAGCATTTT.

The chain links TRBV18 to TRBJ2-7; 7 bases are shared with TRBD2. Per germline, CDR1 KGHSH and CDR2 LQKENI. CDR3 length: 15 amino acids. The V gene end was trimmed by 0 bases and the J gene end by 7 bases; junction bases not matched to a gene: 9. The DNA for the CDR3 is TGTGCCAGCTCACCACCGGGACTACCGCCGGGGGAGCAGTACTTC. It specifies CASSPPGLPPGEQYF.

This clonotype was recorded at least ten times. This rearrangement joins TRBV6-1 to TRBJ1-3; D unresolved. CDR3 length equals 13 residues. The germline V gene has CDR1 MNHNS and CDR2 SASEGT. Trimming shortened V by 6 bases and J by 2 bases, and 8 bases separated the two germline ends. CDR3 in DNA: TGTGCCAGCAGCACGGGGACTGGAAACACCATATATTTT. This sequence encodes CASSTGTGNTIYF.

The V and J genes are TRBV6-1 and TRBJ2-7; TRBD2 aligns across 7 bases. The CDR3 is 13 amino acids. V lost 8 bases and J lost 5; bases outside the gene matches: 9. Germline V gene data show CDR1 as MNHNS and CDR2 as SASEGT. CDR3: CASVASGTDEQYF. The DNA of the CDR3 is TGTGCCAGCGTCGCTAGCGGAACCGACGAGCAGTACTTC.

On this clonotype itself: This may be a read error: a much more frequent sequence differs by one nucleotide. The CDR3 does not close with the conserved phenylalanine or tryptophan, likely indicating a read error. The chain employs TRBV28 and TRBJ2-7; either TRBD1 or TRBD2 may fit D (5 bases each). Trimming shortened V by 3 bases and J by 3 bases, and 15 bases separated the two germline ends. The CDR3 is made up of 15 amino acids. Per the germline V gene, CDR1 is MDHEN and CDR2 is SYDVKM. CDR3 residues: CASSFPPPGGYEQYY. The CDR3 DNA reads TGTGCCAGCAGTTTCCCCCCTCCTGGGGGCTACGAGCAGTACTAC.

The rearrangement links TRBV5-1 to TRBJ1-3; 9 bases line up with TRBD1. This CDR3 comprises 16 residues. The ends lost 0 bases at V and 4 bases at J; junction bases unmatched: 5. Per the germline V gene, CDR1 is SGHRS and CDR2 is YFSETQ. Written as DNA, the CDR3 is TGCGCCAGCAGCTTGGCTTACAGGGGGCTCGGAAACACCATATATTTT. Protein product: CASSLAYRGLGNTIYF.

This clonotype was recorded at least ten times. The chain has TRBV7-2 and TRBJ1-1, with TRBD1 as a possible D gene (6 bases). Trimming took 5 bases from V and 5 from J, leaving 18 bases between them. This CDR3 has 15 amino acids. The germline gives CDR1 SGHTA, CDR2 FQGNSA. In DNA form, the CDR3 reads TGTGCCAGCAGCCTCCCCCCACAGGGAGGAACTGAAGCTTTCTTT. Translated, it gives CASSLPPQGGTEAFF.